One sample yielded the 21 T cell receptor beta chains listed below, sequenced in a study of T cells in Graves' hyperthyroidism and ophthalmopathy. The investigators amplified TCR beta CDR3 regions from RNA transcripts. Carried out on the TCR CDR3, a first-round RT-PCR used the HTBI primer set. TCRdb passed the multiplex PCR reads through MiXCR, listing each CDR3 protein once. This table holds around 270,000 distinct CDR3 sequences, approximately 18% found once. The sample consisted of blood. All receptors come from a man over 45 with Graves' ophthalmopathy.

This clonotype has at least ten counts. The chain joins TRBV11-2 to TRBJ2-5, with TRBD2 matching over 7 bases. This CDR3 is built from 16 residues. Germline V gene sequence: CDR1 SGHAT, CDR2 FQNNGV. J lost 5 bases, V lost 0 bases, and 9 bases had no gene match. CDR3 protein: CASSLDLRGRGETQYF. As DNA, the CDR3 is TGTGCCAGCAGCTTAGATCTTCGTGGGAGGGGTGAGACCCAGTACTTC.

At least ten counts were recorded for this clonotype. The V and J genes are TRBV2 and TRBJ2-1; no clear D gene. Germline-derived CDR1 and CDR2 are SNHLY and FYNNEI. The CDR3 is 14 residues long. V dropped 3 bases and J dropped 0 bases, with 6 bases sitting between them. CDR3 amino acids: CASSDLRSYNEQFF. The CDR3 nucleotides are TGTGCCAGCAGTGATCTTCGCTCCTACAATGAGCAGTTCTTC.

This clonotype appeared a single time. The chain recombines TRBV20-1 with TRBJ2-7, with 7 bases lining up with TRBD2. This CDR3 is 15 amino acids long. CDR1 is DFQATT and CDR2 is SNEGSKA in the germline V gene (reference sequence). With V trimmed by 4 bases and J by 0 bases, 9 bases remained unmatched. The CDR3 is CSANAQLASSYEQYF. CDR3 DNA: TGCAGTGCTAACGCCCAACTAGCGAGCTCCTACGAGCAGTACTTC.

The CDR3 DNA sequence: TGCGCCAGCAGCCGCGAGGAGACCCACCCGGAGCTGTTTTTT. This gives the protein CASSREETHPELFF. This chain links TRBV4-1 with TRBJ2-2; D is uncertain. Trimming cost V 4 bases and J 10 bases, with 16 bases left between them. This CDR3 spans 14 amino acids. CDR1 is MGHRA, CDR2 YSYEKL, per germline.

This clonotype was seen many times. The chain couples TRBV6-1 to TRBJ1-1; perhaps TRBD1 as D (6 bases). Germline V lookup: CDR1 MNHNS, CDR2 SASEGT. The CDR3 spans 14 residues. V was cut by 5 bases and J by 5 bases, with 15 bases left in between. The DNA for the CDR3 is TGTGCCAGCAGTTCCGTGACAGGATCAACTGAAGCTTTCTTT. Translated, it gives CASSSVTGSTEAFF.

In its sample, this clonotype was seen many times. The rearrangement uses TRBV7-6 and TRBJ2-3; D call uncertain. The germline V and J ends were trimmed by 5 bases and 7 bases, with 13 bases remaining between them. The length of the CDR3 is 13 residues. Germline V gene lookup returns CDR1 SGHVS and CDR2 FNYEAQ. The CDR3 loop reads CASSPRVGYTQYF. The CDR3 DNA reads as TGTGCCAGCAGCCCCCGAGTCGGTTATACGCAGTATTTT.

This clonotype was seen at least ten times. The chain has TRBV5-1 and TRBJ2-3; no clear D gene. The CDR3 has 14 residues. The ends were cut back, 1 base at V and 2 bases at J, with 8 bases in the middle. The V gene's germline CDR1 is SGHRS and CDR2 YFSETQ. This CDR3 reads CASSLRDNTDTQYF. The CDR3 nucleotides read TGCGCCAGCAGCTTGCGAGACAACACAGATACGCAGTATTTT.

The table lists this clonotype with a few counts. V gene TRBV7-6 combines with J gene TRBJ2-5; TRBD2 matches 10 bases. The CDR3 loop spans 17 amino acids. Trimming took 1 base from V and 3 from J; bases not matched to a gene: 8. Germline V lookup: CDR1 SGHVS, CDR2 FNYEAQ. The CDR3 protein is CASSLGSGREVEETQYF. CDR3 nucleotide sequence: TGTGCCAGCAGCTTAGGAAGCGGGAGGGAGGTGGAAGAGACCCAGTACTTC.

Written as DNA, the CDR3 is TGTGCCTCTTACCGGGGGGGTAGCGGGGACGAGACCCAGTACTTC. It is translated as CASYRGGSGDETQYF. The chain joins TRBV6-1 to TRBJ2-5, with 8 bases aligning to TRBD2. This CDR3 region has 15 residues. The V gene end was trimmed by 11 bases and the J gene end by 5 bases; junction bases not matched to a gene: 16. CDR1 is MNHNS, CDR2 SASEGT, per germline.

Turning to this clonotype: A read error is possible here, since a much larger clone lies one base away. CDR3: CAWRATGDLQGTIYF. In DNA, the CDR3 is TGTGCCTGGAGGGCTACAGGGGATTTGCAGGGCACCATATATTTT. V and J are TRBV30 and TRBJ1-3, with 7 bases aligning to TRBD1. The V gene end was trimmed by 3 bases and the J gene end by 9 bases; junction bases not matched to a gene: 14. The CDR3 sequence is 15 residues long. Germline assignment: CDR1 GTSNPN and CDR2 SVGIG (reference sequence).

This clonotype was seen repeatedly, ten times or more. The rearrangement links TRBV20-1 to TRBJ2-3; D is perhaps TRBD1 (6 bases). The germline CDR1 and CDR2 sequences are DFQATT and SNEGSKA (reference sequence). The CDR3 is 13 residues long. Trimming removed 5 bases at V and 2 bases at J, with 11 bases between. CDR3 coding DNA: TGCAGTGCTTGGGGGCAGCTCACAGATACGCAGTATTTT. This translates into CSAWGQLTDTQYF.

This clonotype came up many times. The chain combines TRBV7-2 with TRBJ2-5; 8 nucleotides align to TRBD1. The CDR3 consists of 16 residues. CDR1 and CDR2 (germline): SGHTA, FQGNSA. V dropped 5 bases and J dropped 7; count of bases not matched to a gene: 15. In nucleotides, the CDR3 is TGTGCCAGCAGCAAAGGGCCAGGGGGCGGAGAGGGGACCCAGTACTTC. This translates into CASSKGPGGGEGTQYF.

This clonotype was detected only a few times. The CDR3: CASSPHPQGASDTQYF. As DNA, the CDR3 is TGTGCCAGCAGCCCCCACCCACAGGGGGCATCAGATACGCAGTATTTT. The rearrangement joins TRBV3-1 to TRBJ2-3; 9 positions agree with TRBD1. Germline loops: CDR1 LGHDT, CDR2 YNNKEL (reference sequence). The CDR3 has 16 amino acids. Trimming cost V 4 bases and J 4 bases; bases outside gene matches: 9.

This clonotype has more than one count but fewer than ten. The rearrangement uses TRBV5-8 and TRBJ2-3; 7 positions agree with TRBD1. Germline V gene data show CDR1 as SGHTS and CDR2 as YDEGEE. The V and J ends lost 1 base and 3 bases, in that order; junction bases with no gene match: 14. The CDR3 consists of 18 residues. The CDR3 bases are TGTGCCAGCAGCTTGCATATGGGGACAGCCTCGGGGACAGATACGCAGTATTTT. Translated: CASSLHMGTASGTDTQYF.

This clonotype turned up a few times. The chain recombines TRBV20-1 with TRBJ2-1; 8 bases align to TRBD2. The germline V gene encodes CDR1 DFQATT and CDR2 SNEGSKA (reference sequence). V shed 3 bases, J shed 0 bases, and the junction held 4 bases outside the gene matches. The CDR3 spans 15 residues. The CDR3 DNA reads TGCAGTGCTAGTCCCAGCGGGGGCTCCTACAATGAGCAGTTCTTC. As protein: CSASPSGGSYNEQFF.

This clonotype was picked up many times. This sequence joins TRBV5-1 and TRBJ2-7, with D maybe TRBD1 (6 bases). Germline V gene lookup returns CDR1 SGHRS and CDR2 YFSETQ. The length of the CDR3 is 14 residues. With 3 bases removed from V and 2 bases from J, the gap between germline ends came to 12 bases. CDR3 DNA: TGCGCCAGCAGCTCCCTCACAGGGCCCTACGAGCAGTACTTC. Translating it yields CASSSLTGPYEQYF.

This clonotype was recorded at least ten times. The chain couples TRBV7-2 to TRBJ2-5; D is uncertain. V lost 6 bases and J 4 bases, leaving 15 bases between the germline ends. Germline assignment: CDR1 SGHTA and CDR2 FQGNSA. The CDR3 is 14 amino acids. CDR3 coding DNA: TGTGCCAGCAGTCCAGGAGTAGTGGGAGAGACCCAGTACTTC. It specifies CASSPGVVGETQYF.

This clonotype was recorded many times. The rearrangement links TRBV5-1 to TRBJ2-3; TRBD2 matches 11 bases. Germline V gene data show CDR1 as SGHRS and CDR2 as YFSETQ. V shed 2 bases and J 5 bases; nucleotides not matched to a gene: 4. The CDR3 runs 15 residues. CDR3 in DNA: TGCGCCAGCAGCTTCACCGGGACTAGCGGAGATACGCAGTATTTT. It encodes CASSFTGTSGDTQYF.

The J gene is TRBJ2-1, the V gene TRBV20-1; 8 positions match TRBD2. V lost 5 bases, J lost 4 bases, and 10 bases stayed unmatched. The CDR3 consists of 15 residues. The germline gives CDR1 DFQATT, CDR2 SNEGSKA (reference sequence). This CDR3 is CSAEPSGSHYNEQFF. The DNA of the CDR3 is TGCAGTGCTGAACCCAGCGGGAGCCATTACAATGAGCAGTTCTTC.

In this sample, this clonotype turned up a few times. The CDR3 DNA is TGTGCCAGCAGCGTAACTCAGGGCTCTGAAGCTTTCTTT. Residues: CASSVTQGSEAFF. The V call is TRBV9, the J call TRBJ1-1; D is perhaps TRBD1 (5 bases). The CDR3 loop spans 13 amino acids. Germline loops: CDR1 SGDLS, CDR2 YYNGEE. With 1 base removed from V and 6 bases from J, the gap between germline ends came to 10 bases.

As to this clonotype: At one boundary the junction diverges from the germline segment, which might be a read error. The CDR3 here is CASGLEMGYGTGELFF. Here the CDR3 DNA reads TGCGCCAGCGGCTTGGAGATGGGGTACGGCACCGGGGAGCTGTTTTTT. This rearrangement joins TRBV5-1 to TRBJ2-2, with D unclear. The V gene's germline CDR1 is SGHRS and CDR2 YFSETQ. CDR3 length: 16 amino acids.